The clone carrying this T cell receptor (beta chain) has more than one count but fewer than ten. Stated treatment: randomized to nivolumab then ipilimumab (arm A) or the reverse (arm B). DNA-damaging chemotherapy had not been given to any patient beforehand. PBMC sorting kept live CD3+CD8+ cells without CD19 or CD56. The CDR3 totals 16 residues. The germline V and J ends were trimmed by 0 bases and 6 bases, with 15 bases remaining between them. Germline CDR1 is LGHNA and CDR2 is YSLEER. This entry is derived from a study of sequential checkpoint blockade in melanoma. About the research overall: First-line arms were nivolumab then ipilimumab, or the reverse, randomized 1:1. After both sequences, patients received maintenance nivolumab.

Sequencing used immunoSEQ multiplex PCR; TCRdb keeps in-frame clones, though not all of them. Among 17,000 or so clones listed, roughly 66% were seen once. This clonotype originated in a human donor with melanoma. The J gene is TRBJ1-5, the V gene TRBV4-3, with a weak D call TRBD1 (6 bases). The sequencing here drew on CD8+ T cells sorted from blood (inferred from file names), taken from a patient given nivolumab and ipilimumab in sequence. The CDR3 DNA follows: TGCGCCAGCAGCCAAGACTGGGTGGGGGCGCTTCAGCCCCAGCATTTT. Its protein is CASSQDWVGALQPQHF.